Each of the 10 T cell receptor beta chains below was sequenced from the same sample in a study of T cell changes during pregnancy in multiple sclerosis. Repertoires were generated with immunoSEQ multiplex PCR, while TCRdb's copy carries only in-frame clones and drops some. The table shows some 56,000 clones, with about 90% occurring only once. The sample in question was CD4+ T cells from peripheral blood mononuclear cells, obtained after pregnancy. The receptors were sampled from a female donor with multiple sclerosis, enrolled in a pregnancy study.

This chain joins TRBV27 and TRBJ2-2; TRBD1 aligns across 10 bases. CDR3 length equals 16 residues. The V gene end was trimmed by 3 bases and the J gene end by 5 bases; junction bases not matched to a gene: 6. CDR1 MNHEY and CDR2 SMNVEV come from the germline V gene (reference sequence). The CDR3 loop is CASSFDRGPLTGELFF. CDR3 DNA: TGTGCCAGCAGTTTCGACAGGGGGCCGCTAACCGGGGAGCTGTTTTTT.

The genes are TRBV9 and TRBJ2-2; 8 nucleotides line up with TRBD1. Germline assignment: CDR1 SGDLS and CDR2 YYNGEE. This CDR3 is 15 amino acids long. V lost 2 bases to trimming and J lost 6 bases; unmatched junction nucleotides: 6. The CDR3 sequence: CASSVAGTGPGELFF. Written as DNA, the CDR3 is TGTGCCAGCAGCGTGGCCGGGACAGGTCCCGGGGAGCTGTTTTTT.

The chain employs TRBV10-3 and TRBJ2-4; no clear D gene. The CDR3 runs 15 residues. Germline CDR1 is ENHRY and CDR2 is SYGVKD. Trimming removed 3 bases at V and 0 bases at J, with 9 bases between. Here the CDR3 reads CAISESVVAKNIQYF. CDR3 sequence (DNA): TGTGCCATCAGTGAAAGTGTAGTAGCCAAAAACATTCAGTACTTC.

The gene calls are TRBV5-6 and TRBJ1-1; no reliable D call. Germline V gene lookup returns CDR1 SGHDT and CDR2 YYEEEE. V was pared by 4 bases and J by 4 bases, with 11 bases between. The CDR3 covers 13 residues. The CDR3 region is CASSPDMGTEAFF. The CDR3 nucleotides read TGTGCCAGCAGCCCCGACATGGGCACTGAAGCTTTCTTT.

The rearrangement joins TRBV6-5 to TRBJ1-1; TRBD1 aligns across 8 bases. With V trimmed by 6 bases and J by 0 bases, 6 bases remained unmatched. The CDR3 consists of 15 residues. Germline V gene lookup returns CDR1 MNHEY and CDR2 SVGAGI. The DNA for the CDR3 is TGTGCCAGCAGGGACACAGGGGGGTTGAACACTGAAGCTTTCTTT. It translates to CASRDTGGLNTEAFF.

The V and J genes are TRBV12-5 and TRBJ2-1, with TRBD2 identical over 12 bases. This CDR3 has 16 amino acids. The junction had 10 bases not matched to a gene; V was cut back by 7 bases and J by 6 bases. In germline, CDR1 is LGHNT, CDR2 FRNRAP. The CDR3 nucleotides are TGTGCTAGTGCTTTAGGACTAGCGGGGCCCCTCAATGAGCAGTTCTTC. Translated: CASALGLAGPLNEQFF.

V gene TRBV4-2 combines with J gene TRBJ2-4; weak D call: TRBD1 (6 bases). The CDR3 sequence is 16 residues long. Germline loops: CDR1 LGHNA, CDR2 YNFKEQ. Deletions cut 2 bases from V and 3 bases from J, with 14 bases between. CDR3 coding DNA: TGTGCCAGCAGCCAATCGTCCTTAGGGGGCAAAAACATTCAGTACTTC. This codes for CASSQSSLGGKNIQYF.

This clone was counted once. This CDR3 reads CASSARLAGGDLEQFF. DNA of the CDR3: TGTGCCAGCAGCGCGCGCCTCGCGGGAGGGGACCTGGAGCAGTTCTTC. This sequence joins TRBV11-1 and TRBJ2-1, with TRBD2 matching 9 bases. This CDR3 has 16 amino acids. From germline, CDR1 is SGHAT and CDR2 FQDESV (reference sequence). V gave up 5 bases and J gave up 10 bases; unmatched junction bases: 15. The entire variable domain, with the rest obtained from reference TRBV11-1 and TRBJ2-1, is as follows: EAEVAQSPRYKITEKSQAVAFWCDPISGHATLYWYRQILGQGPELLVQFQDESVVDDSQLPKDRFSAERLKGVDSTLKIQPAELGDSAMYLCASSARLAGGDLEQFFGPGTRLTVL.

V and J are TRBV6-6 and TRBJ2-5; D not certain. Germline assignment: CDR1 MNHNY and CDR2 SVGAGI (reference sequence). The CDR3 loop spans 11 amino acids. V lost 5 bases and J lost 7, with 8 bases in between. The CDR3 DNA follows: TGTGCCAGCAGTACCCAGCGGACCCAGTACTTC. It translates to CASSTQRTQYF.

The chain is built from TRBV7-9 and TRBJ2-5; 14 bases are shared with TRBD2. The CDR3 spans 18 residues. Trimming at V came to 7 bases and at J to 0 bases, leaving 10 bases not matched to a gene. CDR1 SEHNR and CDR2 FQNEAQ come from the germline V gene (reference sequence). The CDR3, as DNA: TGTGCCAGCACCGTCGGGACTAGCGGGGGCCCGTACCAAGAGACCCAGTACTTC. This encodes CASTVGTSGGPYQETQYF.